The 11 T cell receptor beta chains given below trace back to one sample, sequenced in a study of T cell responses to AZD1222 COVID-19 vaccine. The method was immunoSEQ multiplex PCR; TCRdb's version includes in-frame clones alone and lacks a portion of them. Among just under 95,000 clones, under 90% were seen once, and the ten largest hold around 9.6%. This specimen consisted of peripheral blood, obtained on day 0 of AZD1222 vaccination. The receptors shown here come from an adult in good health.

The rearrangement links TRBV7-9 to TRBJ1-2; 7 bases map to TRBD1. V shed 5 bases, J shed 2 bases, and the junction held 2 bases outside the gene matches. There are 13 residues in the CDR3. Germline loops: CDR1 SEHNR, CDR2 FQNEAQ (reference sequence). The CDR3 sequence: CASSQGQNYGYTF. The CDR3 nucleotides read TGTGCCAGCAGCCAGGGACAGAACTATGGCTACACCTTC. The entire variable domain, with the rest obtained from reference TRBV7-9 and TRBJ1-2, is as follows: DTGVSQNPRHKITKRGQNVTFRCDPISEHNRLYWYRQTLGQGPEFLTYFQNEAQLEKSRLLSDRFSAERPKGSFSTLEIQRTEQGDSAMYLCASSQGQNYGYTFGSGTRLTVV.

The gene calls are TRBV15 and TRBJ2-3; weak D call: TRBD1 (5 bases). Germline CDR1 and CDR2: LNHNV and YYDKDF (reference sequence). Trimming removed 6 bases at V and 6 bases at J, with 19 bases between. This CDR3 has 15 residues. Written as DNA, the CDR3 is TGTGCCACCAGTCTCAGCTCAGGGCGCAGGGATACGCAGTATTTT. Translated: CATSLSSGRRDTQYF.

The rearrangement links TRBV6-5 to TRBJ1-5, with D possibly matching TRBD1 (6 bases). Germline-derived CDR1 and CDR2 are MNHEY and SVGAGI. Trimming removed 6 bases from V and 6 bases from J, with 15 bases in between. This CDR3 spans 14 amino acids. The CDR3 region is CASSRRGPTQPQHF. CDR3 DNA sequence: TGTGCCAGCAGCCGCAGGGGTCCCACTCAGCCCCAGCATTTT.

V is TRBV29-1 and J is TRBJ2-1, with 15 bases that match TRBD2. The germline V gene encodes CDR1 SQVTM and CDR2 ANQGSEA. This CDR3 comprises 14 residues. V dropped 7 bases and J dropped 8; count of bases not matched to a gene: 6. The CDR3, as DNA: TGCAGCGCCCGGACTAGCGGGAGGGGCGATGAGCAGTTCTTC. Its protein is CSARTSGRGDEQFF.

This chain uses TRBV3-1 (or the pseudogene TRBV3-2) with TRBJ1-4; D not resolved. The CDR3 is 13 residues long. Trimming removed 3 bases from V and 17 bases from J, with 19 bases in between. The germline V gene encodes CDR1 LGHDT and CDR2 YNNKEL (reference sequence). The CDR3 loop reads CASSHGGPSRFFF. The CDR3 coding sequence is TGTGCCAGCAGCCATGGAGGCCCCTCGAGGTTTTTTTTT.

The chain combines TRBV29-1 with TRBJ2-5; 13 positions agree with TRBD2. V dropped 6 bases and J dropped 5; count of bases not matched to a gene: 9. The germline V gene encodes CDR1 SQVTM and CDR2 ANQGSEA. The CDR3 loop spans 15 amino acids. CDR3 in amino acids: CSVGTSGRASETQYF. The CDR3 coding sequence is TGCAGCGTAGGTACTAGCGGGAGGGCCAGCGAGACCCAGTACTTC.

The V and J genes are TRBV6-5 and TRBJ1-1, with 9 bases aligning to TRBD1. In germline, CDR1 is MNHEY, CDR2 SVGAGI. V trimming: 4 bases; J trimming: 6 bases; junction bases outside the gene matches: 9. CDR3 size: 15 residues. The CDR3 reads CASSSPRDRAPEAFF. The CDR3 DNA follows: TGTGCCAGCAGTTCCCCCCGGGACAGGGCTCCTGAAGCTTTCTTT.

The chain combines TRBV30 with TRBJ2-1; 7 bases match TRBD2. There are 13 residues in the CDR3. Trimming at V came to 0 bases and at J to 10 bases, leaving 6 bases not matched to a gene. The germline V gene encodes CDR1 GTSNPN and CDR2 SVGIG (reference sequence). CDR3 residues: CAWSVQVGGEQFF. CDR3 coding DNA: TGTGCCTGGAGTGTACAGGTGGGGGGGGAGCAGTTCTTC.

The rearrangement uses TRBV7-9 and TRBJ2-2; 7 bases match TRBD1. The junction had 17 bases not matched to a gene; V was cut back by 6 bases and J by 4 bases. CDR1 and CDR2 from the germline V gene are SEHNR and FQNEAQ (reference sequence). This CDR3 is built from 18 residues. CDR3: CASRPDRVGFGPTGELFF. The CDR3 region has the DNA TGTGCCAGCAGGCCCGACAGGGTGGGGTTTGGGCCCACCGGGGAGCTGTTTTTT.

V usage is TRBV5-4 and J usage is TRBJ1-2, with D maybe TRBD1 (6 bases). Trimming shortened V by 4 bases and J by 1 base, and 14 bases separated the two germline ends. This CDR3 has 15 amino acids. Germline CDR1 reads SGHNT; CDR2 reads YYREEE (reference sequence). CDR3: CASSDGQLVNYGYTF. The CDR3 DNA sequence: TGTGCCAGCAGCGACGGACAGTTAGTTAACTATGGCTACACCTTC.

This clone was seen ten or more times. J is TRBJ1-3 and V is TRBV4-2, with TRBD1 as a possible D gene (5 bases). V lost 0 bases and J 0 bases, leaving 21 bases between the germline ends. From germline, CDR1 is LGHNA and CDR2 YNFKEQ. This CDR3 contains 20 residues. DNA of the CDR3: TGTGCCAGCAGCCAAGATAAAGGGGTGGGCATGGGTCCCTCTGGAAACACCATATATTTT. Amino acid sequence: CASSQDKGVGMGPSGNTIYF.